These 25 T cell receptor beta chains were all obtained from the same sample, sequenced in a study of control samples from healthy donors and cancer patients. Profiled with immunoSEQ multiplex PCR; TCRdb holds only in-frame clones, not every one. Among about 73,000 clones listed, roughly 87% were seen once. Sequencing input: blood. Receptors were obtained from a woman aged 50 to 65 in good health.

A single count supports this clone. J is TRBJ1-1 and V is TRBV19; D is possibly TRBD1 (5 bases). V was shortened by 7 bases and J by 4 bases, with 13 bases between the two germline ends. The length of the CDR3 is 13 residues. Looked up from germline, CDR1 is LNHDA and CDR2 is SQIVND (reference sequence). As DNA, the CDR3 is TGTGCCAGTACGAGGACACTAACCACTGAAGCTTTCTTT. It is translated as CASTRTLTTEAFF.

This sequence joins TRBV7-2 and TRBJ2-2; unclear D gene. The CDR3 is 13 residues long. Germline CDR1 SGHTA, CDR2 FQGNSA. Trimming stripped 3 bases from V and 4 bases from J, with 6 bases between. In nucleotides, the CDR3 is TGTGCCAGCAGCTTGACCCCCACCGGGGAGCTGTTTTTT. Translated: CASSLTPTGELFF.

The chain recombines TRBV3-1 (or the pseudogene TRBV3-2) with TRBJ2-3; TRBD2 agrees at 11 bases. The germline gives CDR1 LGHDT, CDR2 YNNKEL (reference sequence). There are 16 residues in the CDR3. J lost 3 bases, V lost 1 base, and 3 bases had no gene match. CDR3: CASSQGTSGRTDTQYF. The CDR3 region has the DNA TGTGCCAGCAGCCAAGGAACTAGCGGGAGAACAGATACGCAGTATTTT.

This clone was recorded only once. The gene calls are TRBV28 and TRBJ2-7, with TRBD1 matching over 9 bases. This CDR3 is built from 14 residues. V was clipped by 5 bases and J by 3 bases; unmatched bases: 5. Germline V gives CDR1 MDHEN, CDR2 SYDVKM. CDR3 amino acids: CASSKSGQGYEQYF. The DNA for the CDR3 is TGTGCCAGCAGTAAATCGGGACAGGGCTACGAGCAGTACTTC.

This sequence joins TRBV14 and TRBJ2-5; TRBD2 matches at 8 bases. Germline CDR1 SGHDN, CDR2 FVKESK. Germline trimming cut 0 bases from V and 7 bases from J; bases unmatched to any gene: 10. CDR3 length: 16 amino acids. The CDR3 is CASSQDPAGVDGTQYF. The CDR3 region has the DNA TGTGCCAGCAGCCAAGATCCAGCGGGAGTCGATGGGACCCAGTACTTC.

This clone was seen a few times. The chain recombines TRBV11-2 with TRBJ2-3; 7 bases align to TRBD2. V trimming: 3 bases; J trimming: 3 bases; junction bases outside the gene matches: 0. This CDR3 is built from 13 residues. Germline CDR1 and CDR2: SGHAT and FQNNGV. The CDR3 nucleotides are TGTGCCAGCAGCTTGCGGGAGACAGATACGCAGTATTTT. It encodes CASSLRETDTQYF. Combining the CDR3 with reference TRBV11-2 and TRBJ2-3 gives the whole variable domain EAGVAQSPRYKIIEKRQSVAFWCNPISGHATLYWYQQILGQGPKLLIQFQNNGVVDDSQLPKDRFSAERLKGVDSTLKIQPAKLEDSAVYLCASSLRETDTQYFGPGTRLTVL.

The chain combines TRBV14 with TRBJ2-7; no clear D. CDR1 is SGHDN and CDR2 is FVKESK in the germline V gene. The CDR3 is 14 amino acids. Trimming left V 4 bases short and J 2 bases short, with 12 bases between. CDR3 sequence: CASSRVDGTYEQYF. In DNA form, the CDR3 reads TGTGCCAGCAGCCGAGTAGACGGAACCTACGAGCAGTACTTC.

This chain uses TRBV7-9 with TRBJ2-7; 8 nucleotides align to TRBD2. The V gene's germline CDR1 is SEHNR and CDR2 FQNEAQ (reference sequence). The CDR3 runs to 14 residues. Trimming cost V 6 bases and J 3 bases; bases outside gene matches: 7. CDR3 protein: CASRPSGSDYEQYF. Here the CDR3 DNA reads TGTGCCAGCAGGCCGAGCGGGAGTGACTACGAGCAGTACTTC.

The gene calls are TRBV11-2 and TRBJ1-3; weak D call: TRBD1 (5 bases). CDR1 is SGHAT and CDR2 is FQNNGV in the germline V gene. V dropped 5 bases and J dropped 2 bases, with 16 bases sitting between them. The CDR3 spans 16 residues. This CDR3 reads CASSRLGGVTGNTIYF. CDR3 bases: TGTGCCAGCAGCCGCTTGGGGGGGGTAACTGGAAACACCATATATTTT.

The CDR3 here is CATREPSYNEQFF. DNA of the CDR3: TGTGCCACACGGGAGCCCTCCTACAATGAGCAGTTCTTC. The J gene is TRBJ2-1, the V gene TRBV10-3; tentatively, D is TRBD2 (6 bases). This CDR3 has 13 amino acids. The germline gives CDR1 ENHRY, CDR2 SYGVKD. Between the trimmed V and J ends, which lost 10 bases and 0 bases, there was a span of 10 bases.

The table lists this clone with a count of one. This chain uses TRBV9 with TRBJ2-7; TRBD2 is a possible D gene (6 bases). CDR3 length: 15 residues. Trimming shortened V by 0 bases and J by 2 bases, and 12 bases separated the two germline ends. Germline V gene sequence: CDR1 SGDLS, CDR2 YYNGEE. The CDR3 nucleotides read TGTGCCAGCAGCGTAGGGGGAGGCCGCACCTACGAGCAGTACTTC. This encodes CASSVGGGRTYEQYF.

V usage is TRBV19 and J usage is TRBJ2-6; D is possibly TRBD1 (5 bases). This CDR3 has 15 residues. V lost 5 bases to trimming and J lost 1 base, with 9 bases between them. The germline V gene has CDR1 LNHDA and CDR2 SQIVND (reference sequence). For the CDR3, the DNA is TGTGCCAGTAGTCTAGGGGATTCTGGGGCCAACGTCCTGACTTTC. Translating it yields CASSLGDSGANVLTF.

This clone was observed a single time. The gene calls are TRBV7-8 and TRBJ2-2; D is undetermined. Per the germline V gene, CDR1 is SGHVS and CDR2 is FQNEAQ. This CDR3 region has 16 residues. The germline V and J ends were trimmed by 2 bases and 5 bases, with 15 bases remaining between them. The CDR3 coding sequence is TGTGCCAGCAGCTTAATAAAAGGTGGCCGGACCGGGGAGCTGTTTTTT. Protein product: CASSLIKGGRTGELFF.

This sequence joins TRBV5-8 and TRBJ1-4; perhaps TRBD1 as D (6 bases). The CDR3 consists of 15 residues. Trimming left V 0 bases short and J 8 bases short, with 14 bases between. The germline V gene encodes CDR1 SGHTS and CDR2 YDEGEE. CDR3 coding DNA: TGTGCCAGCAGCTTGGATGGGACACCGGGCGAAAAACTGTTTTTT. This sequence encodes CASSLDGTPGEKLFF.

The genes are TRBV30 and TRBJ2-7; D is perhaps TRBD1 (5 bases). Trimming shortened V by 3 bases and J by 4 bases, and 16 bases separated the two germline ends. This CDR3 spans 14 amino acids. CDR1 and CDR2 from the germline V gene are GTSNPN and SVGIG (reference sequence). This CDR3 is CAWRSRVLHYEQYF. The CDR3 DNA is TGTGCCTGGAGGAGCAGGGTTTTGCATTACGAGCAGTACTTC.

The J gene is TRBJ2-3, the V gene TRBV2, with TRBD1 matching 11 bases. This CDR3 region has 20 residues. Germline CDR1 SNHLY, CDR2 FYNNEI. V shed 5 bases and J 2 bases; nucleotides not matched to a gene: 18. The CDR3 loop is CASSPQKLTGTGGPTDTQYF. The CDR3 nucleotides read TGTGCCAGCAGTCCACAAAAACTTACCGGGACAGGGGGGCCCACAGATACGCAGTATTTT.

The chain employs TRBV10-3 and TRBJ2-7, with D possibly matching TRBD2 (6 bases). CDR3 length equals 15 residues. The germline V and J ends were trimmed by 3 bases and 4 bases, with 16 bases remaining between them. Germline V gives CDR1 ENHRY, CDR2 SYGVKD. The CDR3 coding sequence is TGTGCCATCAGTGATCTCTTGGGGGGAGCGTACGAGCAGTACTTC. It encodes CAISDLLGGAYEQYF.

V usage is TRBV7-3 and J usage is TRBJ1-3; a possible D gene is TRBD1 (6 bases). Germline values: CDR1 SGHTA, CDR2 FQGTGA. The CDR3 extends over 17 amino acids. The V end was cut by 4 bases, the J end by 2 bases, with 18 bases between. CDR3 residues: CASSSRGSGAPGNTIYF. The CDR3 DNA reads as TGTGCCAGCAGCTCCAGAGGGTCGGGGGCCCCTGGAAACACCATATATTTT. Full variable domain (rest looked up from reference TRBV7-3 and TRBJ1-3): GAGVSQTPSNKVTEKGKYVELRCDPISGHTALYWYRQSLGQGPEFLIYFQGTGAADDSGLPNDRFFAVRPEGSVSTLKIQRTERGDSAVYLCASSSRGSGAPGNTIYFGEGSWLTVV.

The chain is built from TRBV6-6 and TRBJ2-7, with 7 positions matching TRBD1. CDR1 is MNHNY, CDR2 SVGAGI, per germline (reference sequence). With V trimmed by 0 bases and J by 5 bases, 4 bases remained unmatched. There are 14 residues in the CDR3. DNA for the CDR3: TGTGCCAGCAGTTACTCACAGACAGGGAACGAGCAGTACTTC. The encoded protein is CASSYSQTGNEQYF.

This chain connects TRBV5-1 to TRBJ1-3, with D maybe TRBD1 (5 bases). V gave up 2 bases and J gave up 0 bases, with 9 bases separating them. There are 15 residues in the CDR3. From germline, CDR1 is SGHRS and CDR2 YFSETQ. The CDR3 protein is CASSLEGLSGNTIYF. As DNA, the CDR3 is TGCGCCAGCAGCTTAGAGGGGCTCTCTGGAAACACCATATATTTT. Variable domain in full (rest from reference TRBV5-1 and TRBJ1-3): KAGVTQTPRYLIKTRGQQVTLSCSPISGHRSVSWYQQTPGQGLQFLFEYFSETQRNKGNFPGRFSGRQFSNSRSEMNVSTLELGDSALYLCASSLEGLSGNTIYFGEGSWLTVV.

V and J are TRBV4-1 and TRBJ1-1; D gene uncertain. The ends were cut back, 1 base at V and 0 bases at J, with 12 bases in the middle. From germline, CDR1 is MGHRA and CDR2 YSYEKL. There are 16 residues in the CDR3. Here the CDR3 DNA reads TGCGCCAGCAGCCAAGTAATGGCACCCCTGAACACTGAAGCTTTCTTT. Translating gives CASSQVMAPLNTEAFF.

V is TRBV7-9 and J is TRBJ2-1; 10 positions agree with TRBD1. The CDR3 sequence is 17 residues long. V lost 6 bases to trimming and J lost 2 bases; unmatched junction nucleotides: 10. Germline CDR1 SEHNR, CDR2 FQNEAQ (reference sequence). CDR3 sequence reads: CASRHPTGTGAYNEQFF. The CDR3 nucleotides are TGTGCCAGCAGGCACCCGACCGGGACAGGGGCCTACAATGAGCAGTTCTTC.

This clone was seen once. This rearrangement joins TRBV2 to TRBJ1-5, with D possibly matching TRBD1 (5 bases). This CDR3 is 17 amino acids long. V lost 3 bases and J 0 bases, leaving 15 bases between the germline ends. Germline V gives CDR1 SNHLY, CDR2 FYNNEI. The CDR3: CASSETGTPYSNQPQHF. CDR3 coding DNA: TGTGCCAGCAGTGAGACCGGGACGCCTTATAGCAATCAGCCCCAGCATTTT.

The chain couples TRBV19 to TRBJ1-2; 9 bases align to TRBD1. The CDR3 is 14 amino acids. V trimming: 3 bases; J trimming: 8 bases; junction bases outside the gene matches: 7. Looked up from germline, CDR1 is LNHDA and CDR2 is SQIVND (reference sequence). This CDR3 reads CASSIQGQGSGYTF. CDR3 in DNA: TGTGCCAGTAGTATCCAGGGACAGGGTTCGGGCTACACCTTC.

The chain carries TRBV19 and TRBJ1-6; 7 bases fit TRBD1. The CDR3 has 14 amino acids. Germline assignment: CDR1 LNHDA and CDR2 SQIVND (reference sequence). V was clipped by 4 bases and J by 6 bases; unmatched bases: 3. As DNA, the CDR3 is TGTGCCAGTAGTACTGGGACAGCTAATTCACCCCTCCACTTT. The encoded protein is CASSTGTANSPLHF.